The clone carrying this T cell receptor (beta chain) was seen once. The study ran its PCR with 60 Vbeta and 13 Jbeta primers. Sequencing used immunoSEQ multiplex PCR; TCRdb keeps in-frame clones, though not all of them. The sample yields about 180,000 clones, roughly 80% seen once. The source of the sample is a study of cytomegalovirus exposure and HLA in healthy donors. Germline V lookup: CDR1 MNHEY, CDR2 SVGAGI. Trimming took 5 bases from V and 4 from J, leaving 9 bases between them. The CDR3 has 14 residues. The chain combines TRBV6-5 with TRBJ2-6; maybe TRBD1 (5 bases). The sample comprised PBMCs. The sequence derives from a girl under 18 in good health and CMV-seropositive. CDR3 bases: TGTGCCAGCAGTACAGGTTCGGGGGCCAACGTCCTGACTTTC. The encoded protein is CASSTGSGANVLTF.